Presented here are 12 T cell receptor beta chains from one specimen sequenced in a study of T cell clones after liver transplantation. Clones were sequenced by immunoSEQ multiplex PCR, and TCRdb holds only the in-frame ones, with some missing. The table has 85,000 to 110,000 clones, around 84% seen once. The source material was CD4+ T cells from blood, sampled around 4 years after liver transplant. Receptors originate from a human patient who received a liver transplant. The graft donor may have contributed some T cells.

The genes are TRBV7-9 and TRBJ1-1, with D unclear. CDR1 SEHNR and CDR2 FQNEAQ come from the germline V gene (reference sequence). With 8 bases removed from V and 4 bases from J, the gap between germline ends came to 17 bases. This CDR3 comprises 14 residues. The CDR3 nucleotides read TGTGCCAGCGGTATAAGGGTTAAAGGCACTGAAGCTTTCTTT. Translated: CASGIRVKGTEAFF.

The rearrangement links TRBV5-4 to TRBJ2-4; D possibly corresponds to TRBD1 (6 bases). The germline gives CDR1 SGHNT, CDR2 YYREEE (reference sequence). The ends were cut back, 2 bases at V and 14 bases at J, with 14 bases in the middle. This CDR3 contains 12 residues. The CDR3 loop reads CASSLRTGMEYF. As DNA, the CDR3 is TGTGCCAGCAGCTTAAGAACAGGGATGGAGTACTTC.

The sample holds one count of this clone. The chain joins TRBV7-2 to TRBJ1-4; 9 bases are a match to TRBD1. Germline V gene sequence: CDR1 SGHTA, CDR2 FQGNSA. The CDR3 sequence is 15 residues long. The trim removed 4 bases at V and 4 bases at J, leaving 4 bases unmatched. The CDR3 coding sequence is TGTGCCAGCAGCTCCCGGACAGGGGTTAATGAAAAACTGTTTTTT. Protein product: CASSSRTGVNEKLFF.

V usage is TRBV28 and J usage is TRBJ1-3; perhaps TRBD1 as D (5 bases). V dropped 4 bases and J dropped 0 bases, with 16 bases sitting between them. Germline lookup yields CDR1 MDHEN and CDR2 SYDVKM. The CDR3 runs 17 residues. The CDR3 loop is CASSSPPGTDSGNTIYF. For the CDR3, the DNA is TGTGCCAGCAGTTCCCCTCCCGGGACGGACTCTGGAAACACCATATATTTT.

The chain recombines TRBV9 with TRBJ1-2, with D uncertain. The CDR3 sequence is 14 residues long. Germline CDR1 and CDR2: SGDLS and YYNGEE. The V and J ends lost 0 bases and 2 bases respectively, with 8 bases between them. The CDR3 sequence is CASSVVVGNYGYTF. CDR3 nucleotides: TGTGCCAGCAGCGTAGTGGTAGGAAACTATGGCTACACCTTC.

The rearrangement uses TRBV21-1 and TRBJ2-1; TRBD2, the table's D call, was not compared with the DNA. TRBV21-1 is assigned pseudogene status. CDR3 size: 15 residues. CDR3 DNA sequence: TGTGCCAGCAGCACGGGACTAGATCAATACAATGAGCAGTTCTTC. The encoded protein is CASSTGLDQYNEQFF.

The chain carries TRBV5-5 and TRBJ1-1; no definite D call. This CDR3 has 12 amino acids. Germline V lookup: CDR1 SGHKS, CDR2 YYEKEE (reference sequence). V was clipped by 5 bases and J by 2 bases, with 7 bases between them. The CDR3 DNA reads as TGTGCCAGCAGTCGATTTAACACTGAAGCTTTCTTT. It yields the protein CASSRFNTEAFF.

The chain carries TRBV7-3 and TRBJ2-3; 10 bases align to TRBD2. This CDR3 spans 16 amino acids. With 5 bases clipped from V and 5 bases from J, the junction kept 10 bases outside the gene matches. In germline, CDR1 is SGHTA, CDR2 FQGTGA. In DNA form, the CDR3 reads TGTGCCAGCAGCCCTCGGGGTAGCGGGGGGCGAGATACGCAGTATTTT. Its translation is CASSPRGSGGRDTQYF. The full variable domain, in which reference TRBV7-3 and TRBJ2-3 provide the parts outside the CDR3, is GAGVSQTPSNKVTEKGKYVELRCDPISGHTALYWYRQSLGQGPEFLIYFQGTGAADDSGLPNDRFFAVRPEGSVSTLKIQRTERGDSAVYLCASSPRGSGGRDTQYFGPGTRLTVL.

The chain uses TRBV7-9 and TRBJ1-5, with D uncertain. Germline loops: CDR1 SEHNR, CDR2 FQNEAQ (reference sequence). The length of the CDR3 is 13 residues. The V end lost 5 bases, the J end lost 5 bases, and 10 bases lay between the germline ends. The CDR3 DNA follows: TGTGCCAGCAGCCCAACCTGGGATCAGCCCCAGCATTTT. Residues: CASSPTWDQPQHF.

This clone was seen a few times. This chain connects TRBV18 to TRBJ1-4, with no clear D. Trimming removed 3 bases from V and 5 bases from J, with 13 bases in between. The CDR3 consists of 15 residues. The germline V gene has CDR1 KGHSH and CDR2 LQKENI. The CDR3 nucleotides read TGTGCCAGCTCACCGAGACACTCTGAGAATGAAAAACTGTTTTTT. Residues: CASSPRHSENEKLFF.

This clone has a handful of counts. V usage is TRBV18 and J usage is TRBJ1-5; D call uncertain. This CDR3 is 13 amino acids long. The germline CDR1 and CDR2 sequences are KGHSH and LQKENI. With 4 bases removed from V and 2 bases from J, the gap between germline ends came to 6 bases. The CDR3 DNA reads as TGTGCCAGCTCACGTCAGGGCAATCAGCCCCAGCATTTT. Encoded protein: CASSRQGNQPQHF. The variable domain in full, completed from reference TRBV18 and TRBJ1-5, reads NAGVMQNPRHLVRRRGQEARLRCSPMKGHSHVYWYRQLPEEGLKFMVYLQKENIIDESGMPKERFSAEFPKEGPSILRIQQVVRGDSAAYFCASSRQGNQPQHFGDGTRLSIL.

This clone was detected only once. V is TRBV29-1 and J is TRBJ1-1, with D possibly TRBD1 on 5 matching bases. There are 12 residues in the CDR3. V lost 4 bases, J lost 4 bases, and 10 bases lay in between. CDR1 is SQVTM, CDR2 ANQGSEA, per germline. The CDR3, as DNA: TGCAGCGTTGGGGGGGGTAGCACTGAAGCTTTCTTT. This sequence encodes CSVGGGSTEAFF.